This TCR beta chain is from a study of blood T cell repertoires in COVID-19. The wider study: The United States, Italy and Spain provided the acute and convalescent COVID-19 samples. Sources were T cells, B-cell-depleted T cells, or PBMCs; the material itself was cDNA or gDNA.

Germline V gene data show CDR1 as SGHKS and CDR2 as YYEKEE (reference sequence). The CDR3 loop spans 12 amino acids. V gave up 2 bases and J gave up 3 bases, with 6 bases separating them. As originally analysed: For nucleated cells, counts were estimated from reference gene primer amplification. Sequenced by immunoSEQ multiplex PCR; TCRdb stores in-frame clones only, minus some. V and J calls plus clone size are reproduced from that table; the DNA served to infer D and trimming. Of about 55,000 clones listed, 75% to 95% are singletons. The sample was peripheral blood. The V and J genes are TRBV5-5 and TRBJ2-7; D may be TRBD2 (5 bases). The receptor's source is a man in his fifties with active COVID-19. CDR3 residues: CASSFGVYEQYF. Written as DNA, the CDR3 is TGTGCCAGCAGCTTCGGGGTCTACGAGCAGTACTTC.